The rows below give T cell receptor beta chains drawn from one sample of a study of control samples from healthy donors and cancer patients. This table comes from immunoSEQ multiplex PCR, and its TCRdb copy is limited to in-frame clones, with some not included. This table holds about 410,000 clones, approximately 90% found once. Sequencing was done on a sample of PBMCs. These receptors came from a man aged 40-49 years with head and neck cancer. Both conserved end residues are part of each CDR3. D genes are given only for firm matches. For some rows the clone size is stated as once, few or many, or as a class when expanded; others skip it.

d_call j_call clone_size v_call cdr3_length cdr3_aa cdr3_nt
. TRBJ2-1 once TRBV28 14 CASSPPGAYNEQFF TGTGCCAGCAGTCCACCCGGGGCCTACAATGAGCAGTTCTTC
TRBD1 TRBJ1-2 . TRBV9 13 CASSVGQGLGYTF TGTGCCAGCAGCGTGGGACAGGGACTCGGCTACACCTTC
. TRBJ2-1 . TRBV19 18 CASSIRLGGRLPYNEQFF TGTGCCAGTAGTATACGGCTCGGGGGGCGCTTGCCCTACAATGAGCAGTTCTTC
. TRBJ1-1 . TRBV5-1 15 CASSPGRGLGTEAFF TGCGCCAGCAGCCCTGGAAGAGGGTTAGGAACTGAAGCTTTCTTT
. TRBJ2-7 . TRBV19 14 CASSRPGYSYEQYF TGTGCCAGTAGTCGTCCAGGATATTCCTACGAGCAGTACTTC
. TRBJ2-1 . TRBV9 14 CASSVQGGANEQFF TGTGCCAGCAGCGTGCAGGGAGGAGCCAATGAGCAGTTCTTC
TRBD2 TRBJ2-3 . TRBV10-1 15 CASIGLAGVTDTQYF TGCGCCAGCATTGGACTAGCGGGGGTCACAGATACGCAGTATTTT
TRBD1 TRBJ1-2 . TRBV19 16 CASSIKGTGDNYGYTF TGTGCCAGTAGTATTAAGGGGACAGGGGACAACTATGGCTACACCTTC
. TRBJ2-5 . TRBV28 14 CASSLPGVQETQYF TGTGCCAGCAGTTTACCAGGGGTTCAAGAGACCCAGTACTTC
. TRBJ2-7 . TRBV5-6 17 CASSLGRNRFGSYEQYF TGTGCCAGCAGCTTGGGCCGTAACAGGTTCGGTTCCTACGAGCAGTACTTC
. TRBJ2-5 . TRBV5-4 13 CASSRDREETQYF TGTGCCAGCAGCCGTGACAGAGAAGAGACCCAGTACTTC
TRBD1 TRBJ1-5 . TRBV10-3 17 CAISNAGGVGSNQPQHF TGTGCCATCAGTAATGCAGGGGGCGTGGGTAGCAATCAGCCCCAGCATTTT
TRBD1 TRBJ2-2 . TRBV19 15 CASSMGQGSTGELFF TGTGCCAGTAGTATGGGACAGGGGAGCACCGGGGAGCTGTTTTTT